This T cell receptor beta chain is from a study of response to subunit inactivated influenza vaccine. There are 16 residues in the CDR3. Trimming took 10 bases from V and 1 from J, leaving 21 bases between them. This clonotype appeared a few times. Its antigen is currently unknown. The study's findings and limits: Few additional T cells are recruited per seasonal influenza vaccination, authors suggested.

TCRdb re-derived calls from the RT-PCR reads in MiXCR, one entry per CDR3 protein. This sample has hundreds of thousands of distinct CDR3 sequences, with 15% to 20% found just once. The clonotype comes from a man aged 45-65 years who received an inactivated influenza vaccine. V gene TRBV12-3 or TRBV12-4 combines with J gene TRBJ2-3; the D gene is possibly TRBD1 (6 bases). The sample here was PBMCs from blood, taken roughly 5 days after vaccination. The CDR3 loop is CATGRQAPRGTDTQYF. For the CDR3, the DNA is TGTGCCACCGGTCGACAGGCCCCAAGGGGCACAGATACGCAGTATTTT.